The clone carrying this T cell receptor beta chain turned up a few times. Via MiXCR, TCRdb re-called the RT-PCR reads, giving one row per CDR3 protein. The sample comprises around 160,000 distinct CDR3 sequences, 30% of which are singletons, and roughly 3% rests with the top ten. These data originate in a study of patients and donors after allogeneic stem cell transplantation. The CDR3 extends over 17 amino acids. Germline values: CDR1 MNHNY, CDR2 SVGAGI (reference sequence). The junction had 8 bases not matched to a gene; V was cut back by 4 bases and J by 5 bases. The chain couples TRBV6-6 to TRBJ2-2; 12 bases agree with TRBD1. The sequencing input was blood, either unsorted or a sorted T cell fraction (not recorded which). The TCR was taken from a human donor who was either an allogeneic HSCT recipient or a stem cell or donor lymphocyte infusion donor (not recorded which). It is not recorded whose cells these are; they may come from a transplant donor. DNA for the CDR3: TGTGCCAGCAGTTTATCGGGACAGGGGGCAGAGACCGGGGAGCTGTTTTTT. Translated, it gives CASSLSGQGAETGELFF.